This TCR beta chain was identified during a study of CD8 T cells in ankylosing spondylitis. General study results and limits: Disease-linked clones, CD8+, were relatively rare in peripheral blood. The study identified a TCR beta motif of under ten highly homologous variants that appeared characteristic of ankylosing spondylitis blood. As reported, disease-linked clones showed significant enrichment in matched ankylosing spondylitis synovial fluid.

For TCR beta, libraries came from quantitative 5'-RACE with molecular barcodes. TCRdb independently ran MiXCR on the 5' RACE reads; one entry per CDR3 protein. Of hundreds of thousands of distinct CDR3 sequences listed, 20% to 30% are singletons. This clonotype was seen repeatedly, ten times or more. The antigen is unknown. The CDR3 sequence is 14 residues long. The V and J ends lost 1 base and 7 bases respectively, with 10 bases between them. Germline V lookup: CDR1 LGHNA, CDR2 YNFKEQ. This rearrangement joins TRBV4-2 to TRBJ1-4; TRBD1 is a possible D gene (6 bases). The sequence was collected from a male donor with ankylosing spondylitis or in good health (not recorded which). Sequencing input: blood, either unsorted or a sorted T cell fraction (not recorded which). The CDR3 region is CASSQAKGVEKLFF. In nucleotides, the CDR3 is TGTGCCAGCAGCCAAGCAAAGGGGGTTGAAAAACTGTTTTTT.